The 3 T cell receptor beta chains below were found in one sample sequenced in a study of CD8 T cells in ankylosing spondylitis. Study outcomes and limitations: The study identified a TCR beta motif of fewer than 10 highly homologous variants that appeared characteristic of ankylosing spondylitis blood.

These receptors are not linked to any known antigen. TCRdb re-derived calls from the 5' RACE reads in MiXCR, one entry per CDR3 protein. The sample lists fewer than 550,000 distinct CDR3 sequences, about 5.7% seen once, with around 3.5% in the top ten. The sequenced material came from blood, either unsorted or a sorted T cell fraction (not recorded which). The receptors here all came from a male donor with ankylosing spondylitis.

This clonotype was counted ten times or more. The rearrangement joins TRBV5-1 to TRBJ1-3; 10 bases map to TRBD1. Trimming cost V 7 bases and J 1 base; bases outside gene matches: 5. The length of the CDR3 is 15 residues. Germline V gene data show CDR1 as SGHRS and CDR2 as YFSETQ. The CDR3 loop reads CASRDRGVSGNTIYF. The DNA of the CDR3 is TGCGCCAGCCGGGACAGGGGAGTTTCTGGAAACACCATATATTTT.

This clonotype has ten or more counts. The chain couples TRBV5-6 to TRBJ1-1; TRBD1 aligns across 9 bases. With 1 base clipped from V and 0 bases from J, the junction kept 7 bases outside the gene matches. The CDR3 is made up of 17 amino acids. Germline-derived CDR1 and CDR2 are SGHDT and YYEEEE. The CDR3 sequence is CASSLFTGGPLNTEAFF. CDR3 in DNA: TGTGCCAGCAGCTTGTTTACAGGGGGCCCCCTGAACACTGAAGCTTTCTTT.

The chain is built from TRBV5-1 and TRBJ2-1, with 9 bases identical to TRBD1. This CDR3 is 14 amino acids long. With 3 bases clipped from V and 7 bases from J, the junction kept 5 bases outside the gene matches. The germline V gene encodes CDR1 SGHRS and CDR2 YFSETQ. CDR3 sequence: CASSSGTGPNEQFF. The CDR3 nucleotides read TGCGCCAGCAGCTCCGGGACAGGGCCGAATGAGCAGTTCTTC.